These 10 T cell receptor beta chains were all obtained from the same sample, sequenced in a study of identical twins. TCRdb re-called the 5' RACE reads through MiXCR, storing one row per CDR3 protein. The sample holds hundreds of thousands of distinct CDR3 sequences, around 20% seen once. The same sample was also used in a study of T cells expressing NK-cell markers.

The sample consisted of PBMCs. The receptors were gathered from a woman aged 18-30 years in good health.

This chain links TRBV5-5 with TRBJ2-3; D not resolved. V lost 1 base, J lost 4 bases, and 13 bases lay in between. The CDR3 totals 15 residues. CDR1 and CDR2 from the germline V gene are SGHKS and YYEKEE (reference sequence). The CDR3 sequence: CASSLSWKKPDTQYF. CDR3 DNA: TGTGCCAGCAGCTTGTCTTGGAAGAAGCCAGATACGCAGTATTTT.

CDR3 sequence (DNA): TGTGCCAGCAGCTTACAAGCTCCGGGGGCGACTGAAGCTTTCTTT. This sequence encodes CASSLQAPGATEAFF. The J gene is TRBJ1-1, the V gene TRBV7-2, with D maybe TRBD1 (6 bases). CDR3 size: 15 residues. The ends were cut back, 2 bases at V and 5 bases at J, with 15 bases in the middle. Germline CDR1 is SGHTA and CDR2 is FQGNSA.

This clonotype was seen only a few times. The CDR3 protein is CASSLGGGYEQFF. CDR3 sequence (DNA): TGTGCCAGCAGCTTAGGAGGGGGGTATGAGCAGTTCTTC. The chain links TRBV7-2 to TRBJ2-1, with D perhaps being TRBD1 or TRBD2 (6 bases each). The CDR3 extends over 13 amino acids. The ends were cut back, 1 base at V and 8 bases at J, with 9 bases in the middle. From germline, CDR1 is SGHTA and CDR2 FQGNSA.

The V and J genes are TRBV5-1 and TRBJ2-4; 9 nucleotides match TRBD1. This CDR3 spans 15 amino acids. The junction had 9 bases not matched to a gene; V was cut back by 4 bases and J by 7 bases. Germline V gives CDR1 SGHRS, CDR2 YFSETQ. The CDR3 bases are TGCGCCAGCAGCCGTGGAAGACAGGGGGTGAACATTCAGTACTTC. Protein product: CASSRGRQGVNIQYF.

This clonotype occurred once. V gene TRBV12-3 or TRBV12-4 combines with J gene TRBJ2-1, with 9 bases matching TRBD2. The CDR3 is 19 amino acids. J was trimmed by 0 bases and V by 3 bases; bases with no gene match: 12. As DNA, the CDR3 is TGTGCCAGCAGTTTCGGCCTAGCGGGAACGTCGAGCTCCTACAATGAGCAGTTCTTC. This sequence encodes CASSFGLAGTSSSYNEQFF.

The chain recombines TRBV7-9 with TRBJ1-1; the match to TRBD1 covers 7 bases. The germline gives CDR1 SEHNR, CDR2 FQNEAQ (reference sequence). Trimming cost V 2 bases and J 6 bases; bases outside gene matches: 6. The CDR3 has 14 amino acids. The CDR3 nucleotides are TGTGCCAGCAGCTTAACGGGACAGTTCTCTGAAGCTTTCTTT. Protein: CASSLTGQFSEAFF. The full variable domain, with the rest looked up from reference TRBV7-9 and TRBJ1-1, is DTGVSQNPRHKITKRGQNVTFRCDPISEHNRLYWYRQTLGQGPEFLTYFQNEAQLEKSRLLSDRFSAERPKGSFSTLEIQRTEQGDSAMYLCASSLTGQFSEAFFGQGTRLTVV.

This chain joins TRBV4-3 and TRBJ1-5, with D unclear. Germline assignment: CDR1 LGHNA and CDR2 YSLEER. The length of the CDR3 is 14 residues. Trimming took off 0 bases at V and 5 bases at J, with 8 bases between the two ends. CDR3 DNA: TGCGCCAGCAGCCAAGATTGGGGAGATCAGCCCCAGCATTTT. It specifies CASSQDWGDQPQHF.

Only a few counts were recorded for this clonotype. The genes are TRBV12-3 or TRBV12-4 and TRBJ1-1; no clear D. The CDR3 has 13 amino acids. V was cut by 3 bases and J by 5 bases, with 10 bases left in between. CDR3: CASSFIALTEAFF. For the CDR3, the DNA is TGTGCCAGCAGTTTCATAGCCCTGACTGAAGCTTTCTTT.

This clonotype turned up a few times. The chain has TRBV10-3 and TRBJ2-5, with 8 bases matching TRBD1. CDR1 and CDR2 from the germline V gene are ENHRY and SYGVKD. Trimming removed 6 bases from V and 6 bases from J; junction bases left unmatched: 3. This CDR3 spans 12 amino acids. CDR3 nucleotides: TGTGCCATCAGGGACAGGGAGAAGACCCAGTACTTC. This translates into CAIRDREKTQYF.

V usage is TRBV6-1 and J usage is TRBJ2-7; 7 nucleotides line up with TRBD1. With V trimmed by 6 bases and J by 5 bases, 7 bases remained unmatched. Germline assignment: CDR1 MNHNS and CDR2 SASEGT. The length of the CDR3 is 13 residues. CDR3 nucleotides: TGTGCCAGCAGGAGGACAGGAAAGGACGAGCAGTACTTC. Protein product: CASRRTGKDEQYF.